A selection of T cell receptor beta chains follows, all from one sample in a study of vaccination and CD4 T cells after COVID-19. No antigen has been assigned to these receptors. TCRdb re-derived calls from the PCR reads in MiXCR, one entry per CDR3 protein. The sample includes approximately 10,000 distinct CDR3 sequences, around 36% of them seen just once. The material sequenced was CD4+ T cells from blood, cultured in vitro. The source is a human donor in good health. The CDR3 runs from the conserved cysteine through the conserved F or W. Each record gives: clone size, J gene, V gene, D gene, CDR3 DNA, CDR3 protein. A D gene is named only where the DNA matches it firmly. Some rows have no size entry. The others give once, few or many, or a class for an expanded clone.

>few|TRBJ1-3|TRBV7-2|-
TGTGCCAGCAGCTTAGAGGGAGGTGAAATTAACACCATATATTTT
CASSLEGGEINTIYF
>-|TRBJ1-2|TRBV28|-
TGTGCCAGCAGTCCGCGGGGATTTAGTGGCTACACCTTC
CASSPRGFSGYTF
>-|TRBJ2-5|TRBV21-1|-
TGTGCCAGCAGCAAAGGAAAGCTCGGAGAGACCCAGTACTTC
CASSKGKLGETQYF
>few|TRBJ1-1|TRBV7-2|-
TGTGCCAGCAGCTTAGCGTGGGGGGGGGCTTTCTTT
CASSLAWGGAFF
>few|TRBJ1-5|TRBV7-2|-
TGTGCCAGCACACCAGGGGAAGGTCAGCCCCAGCATTTT
CASTPGEGQPQHF
>few|TRBJ2-3|TRBV15|TRBD1
TGTGCCACCAGCAGCATACAGGGGTATACGCAGTATTTT
CATSSIQGYTQYF
>few|TRBJ1-1|TRBV19|-
TGTGCCAGTAGTATAAAGGGGGACACTGAAGCTTTCTTT
CASSIKGDTEAFF
>few|TRBJ1-5|TRBV10-3|-
TGTGCCATCAATAACGGGCGAAATCAGCCCCAGCATTTT
CAINNGRNQPQHF
>-|TRBJ2-3|TRBV19|-
TGTGCCAGTACCGGGCGGCGAGATACGCAGTATTTT
CASTGRRDTQYF
>-|TRBJ2-3|TRBV4-3|TRBD1
TGCGCCAGCAGCCAAGATCCCCCAGGGGGTGTTGGGGGTACGCAGTATTTT
CASSQDPPGGVGGTQYF
>-|TRBJ2-1|TRBV12-3/TRBV12-4|TRBD2
TGTGCCAGCAGCTCTAGCGGTAGCTCCTACAATGAGCAGTTCTTC
CASSSSGSSYNEQFF
>few|TRBJ2-3|TRBV7-9|TRBD2
TGTGCCAGCAGCTTGACTAGCGGGAGGGTAGATACGCAGTATTTT
CASSLTSGRVDTQYF
>few|TRBJ1-5|TRBV28|-
TGTGCCAGCAGTTTAGCAGGGAGCAATCAGCCCCAGCATTTT
CASSLAGSNQPQHF
>few|TRBJ1-6|TRBV6-1|TRBD1
TGTGCCAGCACCCGACAGGGCTCTAATTCACCCCTCCACTTT
CASTRQGSNSPLHF
>-|TRBJ2-1|TRBV6-2/TRBV6-3|-
TGTGCCAGCAGCCGGACGGCCGGGTACAATGAGCAGTTCTTC
CASSRTAGYNEQFF
>-|TRBJ1-1|TRBV7-2|-
TGTGCCAGCAGCCCTGGTCCCGTGGGAACTGAAGCTTTCTTT
CASSPGPVGTEAFF
>few|TRBJ1-5|TRBV5-4|-
TGTGCCAGCAGCCCAGGGGACAATCAGCCCCAGCATTTT
CASSPGDNQPQHF
>few|TRBJ2-1|TRBV7-2|TRBD2
TGTGCCAGCAGCTTAGTGGGTAGCGGGAGTCCCAATGAGCAGTTCTTC
CASSLVGSGSPNEQFF
>few|TRBJ1-2|TRBV27|TRBD1
TGTGCCAGCAGATCCACAGGGGCCCACTATGGCTACACCTTC
CASRSTGAHYGYTF
>-|TRBJ1-1|TRBV30|-
TGTGCCTCTAAAGCCCAGAACACTGAAGCTTTCTTT
CASKAQNTEAFF
>-|TRBJ2-2|TRBV11-2|TRBD1
TGTGCCAGCAGCCCCACAGGGGCCGGGGAGCTGTTTTTT
CASSPTGAGELFF
>-|TRBJ2-6|TRBV28|TRBD2
TGTGCCAGCAGTCCCCGGGGGGGGACTGGGGCCAACGTCCTGACTTTC
CASSPRGGTGANVLTF
>-|TRBJ2-7|TRBV20-1|-
TGCAGTGCTAGAGATTTGGCGGTTACCAACTACGAGCAGTACTTC
CSARDLAVTNYEQYF
>-|TRBJ2-3|TRBV28|TRBD1
TGTGCCAGCAGTTTTGGGGGACAGGGGACATGGGAGACGCAGTATTTT
CASSFGGQGTWETQYF
>few|TRBJ2-7|TRBV6-1|TRBD1
TGTGCCAGCAGTCTGACAGGGGACAACTCCTACGAGCAGTACTTC
CASSLTGDNSYEQYF
>-|TRBJ2-3|TRBV20-1|-
TGCAGTGCTAGAATAACTAGCACAGATACGCAGTATTTT
CSARITSTDTQYF
>-|TRBJ1-1|TRBV28|-
TGTGCCGTACAGGGTCGTACTGAAGCTTTCTTT
CAVQGRTEAFF
>few|TRBJ1-6|TRBV20-1|TRBD1
TGCAGTGCTATGGGACAGGTCTATAATTCACCCCTCCACTTT
CSAMGQVYNSPLHF
>-|TRBJ2-2|TRBV27|-
TGTGCCAGCAGCCGGGGACGGACGGCTTTAAACACCGGGGAGCTGTTTTTT
CASSRGRTALNTGELFF
>-|TRBJ2-5|TRBV20-1|TRBD2
TGCAGTGCTAGAGTAACTAGCGGGCAAGAGACCCAGTACTTC
CSARVTSGQETQYF
>few|TRBJ2-7|TRBV15|TRBD2
TGTGCCACCAGCAGGGCTAGCGGGAGGAACTACGAGCAGTACTTC
CATSRASGRNYEQYF
>-|TRBJ1-5|TRBV7-8|TRBD1
TGTGCCAGCAGCCCCAATAGACAGGGAAACAATCAGCCCCAGCATTTT
CASSPNRQGNNQPQHF
>few|TRBJ1-5|TRBV6-2/TRBV6-3|-
TGTGCCAGCATTAAGGGGGGAATCGGCAATCAGCCCCAGCATTTT
CASIKGGIGNQPQHF
>-|TRBJ2-1|TRBV10-3|-
TGTGCCACAGCCGGGAGCTCCTACAATGAGCAGTTCTTC
CATAGSSYNEQFF
>once|TRBJ1-2|TRBV7-2|TRBD1
TGTGCCAGCAGCTTGGACAGGGGTTTAGGAAACTATGGCTACACCTTC
CASSLDRGLGNYGYTF
>-|TRBJ1-5|TRBV5-1|TRBD1
TGCGCCAGCAGCTTACCGACAGGGGATCAGCCCCAGCATTTT
CASSLPTGDQPQHF
>-|TRBJ2-1|TRBV7-2|-
TGTGCCAGCAGCCGTTCCTACAATGAGCAGTTCTTC
CASSRSYNEQFF
>-|TRBJ2-3|TRBV24-1|-
TGTGCCACCAGTGATCCCGGGGCGGGTAGGACAGATACGCAGTATTTT
CATSDPGAGRTDTQYF
>few|TRBJ1-1|TRBV7-9|-
TGTGCCAGCAGCTTAGGACAACGTGCCGAAGCTTTCTTT
CASSLGQRAEAFF
>-|TRBJ2-1|TRBV5-5|-
TGTGCCAGCAGCTTGTGGCCCGGAGATGAGCAGTTCTTC
CASSLWPGDEQFF
>medium-sized|TRBJ2-7|TRBV7-2|-
TGTGCCAGCAGCTTAGGAGTGTTGGGGGACTACGAGCAGTACTTC
CASSLGVLGDYEQYF
>-|TRBJ2-1|TRBV28|TRBD2
TGTGCCAGCAGTTGGCTAGCGGGAATGAATCGGGATGAGCAGTTCTTC
CASSWLAGMNRDEQFF
>-|TRBJ1-1|TRBV7-9|TRBD1
TGTGCCAGCAGCTTAAACAGGGGGAGCGGTGAAGCTTTCTTT
CASSLNRGSGEAFF
>-|TRBJ1-2|TRBV5-4|-
TGTGCTAGCAGCTTGGGCAGGGGCGGCTTTAACTATGGCTACACCTTC
CASSLGRGGFNYGYTF
>few|TRBJ1-1|TRBV7-3|-
TGTGCCAGCAGCCGAACGCCGGAGAAGAACACTGAAGCTTTCTTT
CASSRTPEKNTEAFF
>-|TRBJ2-7|TRBV20-1|TRBD1
TGCAGTGCTAGAGACTACCGACAGGGGGAGAGTGGCGAGCAGTACTTC
CSARDYRQGESGEQYF
>few|TRBJ2-3|TRBV7-2|TRBD2
TGTGCCAGCAGCTACCGACTAGCGGGAGTTCGCACAGATACGCAGTATTTT
CASSYRLAGVRTDTQYF
>-|TRBJ1-1|TRBV19|-
TGTGCCAGTAGTATAGATCTGTTGGGGAGGGCTTTCTTT
CASSIDLLGRAFF
>few|TRBJ2-1|TRBV6-1|TRBD2
TGTGCCAGCACAGCGGGATCCTACAATGAGCAGTTCTTC
CASTAGSYNEQFF
>-|TRBJ2-1|TRBV20-1|-
TGCAGTGCTAGAGCCCCGACATCGCCCTACAATGAGCAGTTCTTC
CSARAPTSPYNEQFF
>few|TRBJ1-6|TRBV27|-
TGTGCCAGCAGTATCCCCCCGGGACTGGGGGGGCCCCTCCACTTT
CASSIPPGLGGPLHF
>-|TRBJ1-2|TRBV28|-
TGTGCCAGCAGTTCGGTCCGGGCCAGGACCAACTATGGCTACACCTTC
CASSSVRARTNYGYTF
>once|TRBJ2-1|TRBV20-1|-
TGCAGTGCTAGAGGTCCCATCGCCCACAATGAGCAGTTCTTC
CSARGPIAHNEQFF
>-|TRBJ2-3|TRBV6-1|TRBD2
TGTGCCAGCAGTGAAGCGCATCCAGACAGGTTAACTAGCGGGAGGGCCGTGATAGATACGCAGTATTTT
CASSEAHPDRLTSGRAVIDTQYF
>hyperexpanded|TRBJ2-1|TRBV15|-
TGTGCCACCAGCAGCCCTAGTGCCCTCACCTACAATGAGCAGTTCTTC
CATSSPSALTYNEQFF
>-|TRBJ2-3|TRBV24-1|TRBD1
TGTGCCACCAGTGACCCGGGACAGGGGGCTTGGGACACAGATACGCAGTATTTT
CATSDPGQGAWDTDTQYF
>-|TRBJ2-2|TRBV7-6|TRBD1
TGTGCCAGCAGCTTAGAAGGGACAGGGGGCACCGGGGAGCTGTTTTTT
CASSLEGTGGTGELFF
>-|TRBJ2-2|TRBV24-1|-
TGTGCCACCAGTGATTTGGGGCAGGACGGGAGCGGGGAGCTGTTTTTT
CATSDLGQDGSGELFF
>few|TRBJ2-5|TRBV19|-
TGTGCCAGTAGTACCACCGGCCGCTCAGAGACCCAGTACTTC
CASSTTGRSETQYF
>-|TRBJ2-7|TRBV20-1|-
TGCAGTGCGAATATTCCCGGGTACGAGCAGTACTTC
CSANIPGYEQYF